Listed below are T cell receptor beta chains from one sample, sequenced in a study of T-cell reconstitution after alpha-beta-depleted transplantation in children. TCRdb re-derived calls from the PCR reads in MiXCR, one entry per CDR3 protein. The sample has a few hundred thousand distinct CDR3 sequences, about a quarter seen once. This specimen consisted of PBMCs, obtained before TCRalphabeta/CD19-depleted stem cell transplant. The receptor set was obtained from a boy in the first two years of life with Wiskott-Aldrich syndrome, due to receive a stem cell transplant. The CDR3 runs from the conserved cysteine through the conserved F or W. The D gene is left open where the match is weak. Size is stated for part of the rows, as once, few or many counts, or as a class when the clone is expanded.

J gene: TRBJ2-3
D gene: .
clone size: few
V gene: TRBV5-1
CDR3 DNA: TGCGCCAGCTCCGCCATACCGGGGGATACGCAGTATTTT
CDR3 protein: CASSAIPGDTQYF

J gene: TRBJ2-1
D gene: TRBD2
clone size: once
V gene: TRBV7-3
CDR3 DNA: TGTGCCAGCAGCTCGGGGGGGCGCGCGTTCTTC
CDR3 protein: CASSSGGRAFF

J gene: TRBJ2-1
D gene: TRBD2
clone size: few
V gene: TRBV5-1
CDR3 DNA: TGCGCCAGCAGAATCGGACTAGCGGAGACCTACAATGAGCAGTTCTTC
CDR3 protein: CASRIGLAETYNEQFF

J gene: TRBJ2-1
D gene: .
clone size: few
V gene: TRBV6-2/TRBV6-3
CDR3 DNA: TGTGCCAGCAGTCACCCGGGCTGGATCTTC
CDR3 protein: CASSHPGWIF

J gene: TRBJ2-1
D gene: .
clone size: .
V gene: TRBV6-5
CDR3 DNA: TGTGCCAGCAGTTACGAGGGGGGACGACCCAATGAGCAGTTCTTC
CDR3 protein: CASSYEGGRPNEQFF

J gene: TRBJ2-5
D gene: .
clone size: once
V gene: TRBV12-3/TRBV12-4
CDR3 DNA: TGTGCCAGCAGTCCTATGACTTGGAAGCCATCAAAAGAGACCCAGTACTTC
CDR3 protein: CASSPMTWKPSKETQYF

J gene: TRBJ2-7
D gene: TRBD1
clone size: .
V gene: TRBV28
CDR3 DNA: TGTGCCAGCAGTTTGTTGCAGGGGGAGAAGTACTTC
CDR3 protein: CASSLLQGEKYF

J gene: TRBJ2-5
D gene: TRBD2
clone size: few
V gene: TRBV29-1
CDR3 DNA: TGCAGCGTAGCGCCGGGACTAGCGGGAGAGACCCAGTACTTC
CDR3 protein: CSVAPGLAGETQYF

J gene: TRBJ2-1
D gene: TRBD2
clone size: .
V gene: TRBV5-1
CDR3 DNA: TGCGCCAGCAGCACCAGGACTAGCGGGAACAATGAGCAGTTCTTC
CDR3 protein: CASSTRTSGNNEQFF

J gene: TRBJ2-1
D gene: .
clone size: .
V gene: TRBV12-3/TRBV12-4
CDR3 DNA: TGTGCCAGCACCCTCGGGGTCCCGCTATGGAATGAGCAGTTCTTC
CDR3 protein: CASTLGVPLWNEQFF

J gene: TRBJ2-7
D gene: TRBD2
clone size: few
V gene: TRBV5-1
CDR3 DNA: TGCGCCAGCAGCAATGGGACTAGCGGGAGTCGGGAGCAGTACTTC
CDR3 protein: CASSNGTSGSREQYF

J gene: TRBJ2-5
D gene: .
clone size: .
V gene: TRBV7-2
CDR3 DNA: TGTGCCAGCAGCTTAGTTCCGGGCGTCCAAGAGACCCAGTACTTC
CDR3 protein: CASSLVPGVQETQYF

J gene: TRBJ2-1
D gene: .
clone size: .
V gene: TRBV5-1
CDR3 DNA: TGCGCCAGCAGCTTGGATGGTATTAACGGTGAGCAGTTCTTC
CDR3 protein: CASSLDGINGEQFF

J gene: TRBJ2-3
D gene: TRBD1
clone size: once
V gene: TRBV6-1
CDR3 DNA: TGTGCCAGCAGGGTTAGGACAGGGGAGGCAGATACGCAGTATTTT
CDR3 protein: CASRVRTGEADTQYF

J gene: TRBJ2-2
D gene: .
clone size: few
V gene: TRBV28
CDR3 DNA: TGTGCCAGCAGTACACCTGGGCCGATATCGAACACCGGGGAGCTGTTTTTT
CDR3 protein: CASSTPGPISNTGELFF

J gene: TRBJ2-1
D gene: TRBD1
clone size: few
V gene: TRBV29-1
CDR3 DNA: TGCAGCGGAACGCCCTGGGACAGGGGGGGTAGGAATGAGCAGTTCTTC
CDR3 protein: CSGTPWDRGGRNEQFF

J gene: TRBJ1-1
D gene: .
clone size: .
V gene: TRBV20-1
CDR3 DNA: TGCAGTGCTAGAACAATTCCGAACACTGAAGCTTTCTTT
CDR3 protein: CSARTIPNTEAFF

J gene: TRBJ2-3
D gene: TRBD2
clone size: .
V gene: TRBV5-1
CDR3 DNA: TGCGCCAGCAGCTTGCCACTAGCGGGAGGGGCAGATACGCAGTATTTT
CDR3 protein: CASSLPLAGGADTQYF

J gene: TRBJ1-1
D gene: .
clone size: .
V gene: TRBV12-3/TRBV12-4
CDR3 DNA: TGTGCCAGCAGTTTCGCTAGGCGGGCTGAAGCTTTCTTT
CDR3 protein: CASSFARRAEAFF

J gene: TRBJ2-7
D gene: .
clone size: .
V gene: TRBV9
CDR3 DNA: TGTGCCAGCAGCCAGCGGGTTGGGAGCGCGGCTCACGAGCAGTACTTC
CDR3 protein: CASSQRVGSAAHEQYF

J gene: TRBJ1-2
D gene: .
clone size: few
V gene: TRBV10-3
CDR3 DNA: TGTGCCATCAGTGAGTCGTTCGCAGGACCCCACTATGGCTACACCTTC
CDR3 protein: CAISESFAGPHYGYTF

J gene: TRBJ1-2
D gene: .
clone size: .
V gene: TRBV29-1
CDR3 DNA: TGCAGCGTTGTTTGGCAGGCGGGTGGCTACACCTTC
CDR3 protein: CSVVWQAGGYTF

J gene: TRBJ2-7
D gene: TRBD2
clone size: few
V gene: TRBV28
CDR3 DNA: TGTGCCAGCAGTAGACTAGCGGGGCGGATTGGGGACGAGCAGTACTTC
CDR3 protein: CASSRLAGRIGDEQYF

J gene: TRBJ1-2
D gene: TRBD1
clone size: .
V gene: TRBV18
CDR3 DNA: TGTGCCAGCTCACCAACGGAACAGGGGGCGCGGGGCTACACCTTC
CDR3 protein: CASSPTEQGARGYTF

J gene: TRBJ2-3
D gene: TRBD2
clone size: few
V gene: TRBV28
CDR3 DNA: TGTGCCAGCAGTTTATATGGGACTAGCGGGACAGATACGCAGTATTTT
CDR3 protein: CASSLYGTSGTDTQYF

J gene: TRBJ2-2
D gene: .
clone size: few
V gene: TRBV10-3
CDR3 DNA: TGTGCCATCAGTGTTGGCAGTCTTAACACCGGGGAGCTGTTTTTT
CDR3 protein: CAISVGSLNTGELFF

J gene: TRBJ2-1
D gene: TRBD2
clone size: .
V gene: TRBV5-1
CDR3 DNA: TGCCCCAGCAGCTTGGTACTAGCGGGGAATGAGCAGTTCTTC
CDR3 protein: CPSSLVLAGNEQFF

J gene: TRBJ2-1
D gene: .
clone size: few
V gene: TRBV29-1
CDR3 DNA: TGCAGCATGAGAGGGGGGACAGTGACCTACAATGAGCAGTTCTTC
CDR3 protein: CSMRGGTVTYNEQFF

J gene: TRBJ2-1
D gene: .
clone size: .
V gene: TRBV4-2
CDR3 DNA: TGTGCCAGCAGCCAATTCCCGGACGCAGCAGGGGCTTACAATGAGCAGTTCTTC
CDR3 protein: CASSQFPDAAGAYNEQFF

J gene: TRBJ2-7
D gene: .
clone size: .
V gene: TRBV5-5
CDR3 DNA: TGTGCCAGCAGCTCAACATTCAGGGCCAACTCCTACGAGCAGTACTTC
CDR3 protein: CASSSTFRANSYEQYF

J gene: TRBJ2-1
D gene: TRBD2
clone size: .
V gene: TRBV3-1
CDR3 DNA: TGTGCCAGCAGCCAAGATCTACTAGCGGGAGATGAGCAGTTCTTC
CDR3 protein: CASSQDLLAGDEQFF

J gene: TRBJ1-1
D gene: TRBD1
clone size: once
V gene: TRBV5-1
CDR3 DNA: TGCGCCAGCAGCTTTACAGGGGTGGGGCCGGCTTTCTTT
CDR3 protein: CASSFTGVGPAFF

J gene: TRBJ2-3
D gene: TRBD2
clone size: .
V gene: TRBV20-1
CDR3 DNA: TGCAGTGCTAGAGATCGACTAGCGGGGCGAGGCACAGATACGCAGTATTTT
CDR3 protein: CSARDRLAGRGTDTQYF

J gene: TRBJ2-4
D gene: .
clone size: few
V gene: TRBV25-1
CDR3 DNA: TGTGCCAGCAGTGGAAACCGGGAGCAGTACTTC
CDR3 protein: CASSGNREQYF

J gene: TRBJ2-5
D gene: TRBD2
clone size: .
V gene: TRBV24-1
CDR3 DNA: TGTGCCACCAGTGACCCACCTAGCGGGAGTCGAGAAGAGACCCAGTACTTC
CDR3 protein: CATSDPPSGSREETQYF

J gene: TRBJ1-1
D gene: .
clone size: few
V gene: TRBV29-1
CDR3 DNA: TGCAGCGTTGGGGATTTACAGGCTTTCTTT
CDR3 protein: CSVGDLQAFF

J gene: TRBJ2-5
D gene: TRBD2
clone size: .
V gene: TRBV5-6
CDR3 DNA: TGTGCCAGCAGCTTGTGGGGCGGGAGCTATTCGGAGACCCAGTACTTC
CDR3 protein: CASSLWGGSYSETQYF

J gene: TRBJ2-3
D gene: TRBD2
clone size: .
V gene: TRBV12-3/TRBV12-4
CDR3 DNA: TGTGCCAGCAGTCCAACCGGGACTAGGGCCACAGATACGCAGTATTTT
CDR3 protein: CASSPTGTRATDTQYF

J gene: TRBJ2-1
D gene: TRBD2
clone size: few
V gene: TRBV5-1
CDR3 DNA: TGCGCCAGCAGCTTGGTTCTAGCGGCCGACAATGAGCAGTTCTTC
CDR3 protein: CASSLVLAADNEQFF

J gene: TRBJ1-2
D gene: .
clone size: .
V gene: TRBV7-2
CDR3 DNA: TGTGCCAGCAGCTTAGGCTGGGGCGATTCTGGCTACACCTTC
CDR3 protein: CASSLGWGDSGYTF

J gene: TRBJ1-1
D gene: TRBD1
clone size: many
V gene: TRBV6-5
CDR3 DNA: TGTGCCAGCAGTTACGGACAGGTGAACACTGAAGCTTTCTTT
CDR3 protein: CASSYGQVNTEAFF

J gene: TRBJ2-7
D gene: .
clone size: .
V gene: TRBV12-3/TRBV12-4
CDR3 DNA: TGTGCCAGCAGTTTCGAGCGGGTTAGTCTCGAGCAGTACTTC
CDR3 protein: CASSFERVSLEQYF

J gene: TRBJ2-1
D gene: TRBD2
clone size: .
V gene: TRBV6-2/TRBV6-3
CDR3 DNA: TGTGCCAGCAGTGACCGGACTAGCGGAGGCCCCTACAATGAGCAGTTCTTC
CDR3 protein: CASSDRTSGGPYNEQFF

J gene: TRBJ1-5
D gene: TRBD1
clone size: .
V gene: TRBV27
CDR3 DNA: TGTGCCAGCAGAAGGCGGCAGGGGGCTGGTCAGCCCCAGCATTTT
CDR3 protein: CASRRRQGAGQPQHF

J gene: TRBJ2-5
D gene: TRBD2
clone size: .
V gene: TRBV5-1
CDR3 DNA: TGCGCCAGCAGCCCGTTTTTAGCGGGAGGGCCAGAAGAGACCCAGTACTTC
CDR3 protein: CASSPFLAGGPEETQYF

J gene: TRBJ2-1
D gene: .
clone size: .
V gene: TRBV5-1
CDR3 DNA: TGCGCCAGCAGCCAAACAGCACGAGGGGGCAATGAGCAGTTCTTC
CDR3 protein: CASSQTARGGNEQFF

J gene: TRBJ2-2
D gene: .
clone size: .
V gene: TRBV20-1
CDR3 DNA: TGCAGTGCTAGAGATCCCATCGCCGGGGAGCTGTTTTTT
CDR3 protein: CSARDPIAGELFF

J gene: TRBJ1-2
D gene: TRBD1
clone size: .
V gene: TRBV6-1
CDR3 DNA: TGTGCCAGCAGTCGGACAGGGGAGATTTATGGCTACACCTTC
CDR3 protein: CASSRTGEIYGYTF

J gene: TRBJ2-2
D gene: TRBD1
clone size: .
V gene: TRBV18
CDR3 DNA: TGTGCCAGCTCACCACCGATGACAGGGAAAAACACCGGGGAGCTGTTTTTT
CDR3 protein: CASSPPMTGKNTGELFF